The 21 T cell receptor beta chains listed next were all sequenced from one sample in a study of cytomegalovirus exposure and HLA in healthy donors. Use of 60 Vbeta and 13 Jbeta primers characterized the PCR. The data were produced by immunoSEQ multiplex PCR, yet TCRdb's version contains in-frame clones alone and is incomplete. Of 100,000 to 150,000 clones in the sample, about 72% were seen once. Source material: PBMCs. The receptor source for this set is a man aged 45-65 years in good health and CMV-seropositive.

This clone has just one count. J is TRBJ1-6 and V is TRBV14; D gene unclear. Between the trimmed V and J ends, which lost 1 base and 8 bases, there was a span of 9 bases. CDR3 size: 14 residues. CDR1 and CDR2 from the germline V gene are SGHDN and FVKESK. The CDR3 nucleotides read TGTGCCAGCAGCCAAGTTTGGGCTGATTCACCCCTCCACTTT. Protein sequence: CASSQVWADSPLHF.

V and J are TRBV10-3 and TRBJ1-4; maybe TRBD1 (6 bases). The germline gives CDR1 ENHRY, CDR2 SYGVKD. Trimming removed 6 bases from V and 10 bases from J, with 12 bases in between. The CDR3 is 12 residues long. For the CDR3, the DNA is TGTGCCATCAGCCAGGGGATGGGAAAACTGTTTTTT. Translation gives CAISQGMGKLFF.

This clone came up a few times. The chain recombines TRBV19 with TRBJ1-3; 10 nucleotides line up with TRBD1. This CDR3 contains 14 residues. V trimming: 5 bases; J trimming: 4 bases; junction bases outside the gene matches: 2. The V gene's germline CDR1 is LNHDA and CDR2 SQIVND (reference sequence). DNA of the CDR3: TGTGCCAGTAGTGGGACAGGGGCCGGAAACACCATATATTTT. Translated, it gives CASSGTGAGNTIYF. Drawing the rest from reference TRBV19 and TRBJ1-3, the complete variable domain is DGGITQSPKYLFRKEGQNVTLSCEQNLNHDAMYWYRQDPGQGLRLIYYSQIVNDFQKGDIAEGYSVSREKKESFPLTVTSAQKNPTAFYLCASSGTGAGNTIYFGEGSWLTVV.

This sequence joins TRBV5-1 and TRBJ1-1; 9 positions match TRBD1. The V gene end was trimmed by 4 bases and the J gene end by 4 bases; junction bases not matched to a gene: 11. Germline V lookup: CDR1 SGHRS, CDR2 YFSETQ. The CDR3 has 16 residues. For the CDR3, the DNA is TGCGCCAGCAGCGGAATTCCCACAGGGGGCGGCACTGAAGCTTTCTTT. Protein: CASSGIPTGGGTEAFF.

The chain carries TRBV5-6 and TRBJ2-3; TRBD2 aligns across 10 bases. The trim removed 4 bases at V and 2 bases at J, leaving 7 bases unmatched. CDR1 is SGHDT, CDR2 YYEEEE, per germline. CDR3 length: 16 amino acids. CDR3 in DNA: TGTGCCAGCAGCGGAACCGGGACTAGCGTCACAGATACGCAGTATTTT. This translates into CASSGTGTSVTDTQYF.

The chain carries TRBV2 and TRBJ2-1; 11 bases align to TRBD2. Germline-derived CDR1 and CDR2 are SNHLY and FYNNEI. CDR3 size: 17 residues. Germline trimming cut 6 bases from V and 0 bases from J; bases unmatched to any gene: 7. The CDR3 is CASRGLAGGYSYNEQFF. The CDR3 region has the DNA TGTGCCAGCAGAGGGCTAGCGGGGGGCTACTCCTACAATGAGCAGTTCTTC.

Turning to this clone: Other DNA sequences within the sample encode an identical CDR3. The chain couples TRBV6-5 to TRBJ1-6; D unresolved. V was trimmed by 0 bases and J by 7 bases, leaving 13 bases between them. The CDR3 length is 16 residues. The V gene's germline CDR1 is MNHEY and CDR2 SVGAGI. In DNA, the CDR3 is TGTGCCAGCAGTTACTCGATTCAACTCGCGAATTCACCCCTCCACTTT. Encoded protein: CASSYSIQLANSPLHF.

The chain's CDR3 is CASSLWGVPGANVLTF. The CDR3 nucleotides are TGTGCCAGCAGTTTATGGGGGGTCCCTGGGGCCAACGTCCTGACTTTC. The chain is built from TRBV27 and TRBJ2-6; perhaps TRBD2 as D (6 bases). The ends were cut back, 1 base at V and 2 bases at J, with 9 bases in the middle. CDR3 length: 16 residues. The germline CDR1 and CDR2 sequences are MNHEY and SMNVEV (reference sequence). Full variable domain (rest looked up from reference TRBV27 and TRBJ2-6): EAQVTQNPRYLITVTGKKLTVTCSQNMNHEYMSWYRQDPGLGLRQIYYSMNVEVTDKGDVPEGYKVSRKEKRNFPLILESPSPNQTSLYFCASSLWGVPGANVLTFGAGSRLTVL.

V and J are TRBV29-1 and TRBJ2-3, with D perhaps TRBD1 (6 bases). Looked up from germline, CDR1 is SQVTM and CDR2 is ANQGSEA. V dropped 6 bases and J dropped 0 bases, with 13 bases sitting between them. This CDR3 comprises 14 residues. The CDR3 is CSVCRGTSTDTQYF. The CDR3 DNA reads TGCAGCGTCTGCAGGGGAACTAGCACAGATACGCAGTATTTT.

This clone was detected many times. CDR3 protein: CARSMPGTAYSGANVLTF. CDR3 coding DNA: TGTGCCAGAAGCATGCCCGGGACAGCCTACTCTGGGGCCAACGTCCTGACTTTC. This sequence joins TRBV5-3 and TRBJ2-6; 7 bases fit TRBD1. TRBV5-3 counts as an open reading frame of uncertain function. The V gene end was trimmed by 4 bases and the J gene end by 0 bases; junction bases not matched to a gene: 10. The CDR3 runs to 18 residues.

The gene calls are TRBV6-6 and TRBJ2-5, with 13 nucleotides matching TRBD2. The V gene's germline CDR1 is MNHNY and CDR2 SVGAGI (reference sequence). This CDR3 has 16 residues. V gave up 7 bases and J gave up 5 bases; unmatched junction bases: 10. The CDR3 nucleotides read TGTGCCAGCAACTCTGGGACTAGCGGGAATAGGGAGACCCAGTACTTC. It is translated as CASNSGTSGNRETQYF.

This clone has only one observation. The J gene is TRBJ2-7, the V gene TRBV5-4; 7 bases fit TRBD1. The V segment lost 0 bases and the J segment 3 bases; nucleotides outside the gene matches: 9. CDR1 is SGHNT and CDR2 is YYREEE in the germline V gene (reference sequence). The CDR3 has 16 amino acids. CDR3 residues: CASSLGGAGGFYEQYF. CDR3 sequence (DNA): TGTGCCAGCAGCTTGGGTGGGGCAGGGGGTTTCTACGAGCAGTACTTC.

CDR3 in amino acids: CASSATRGHGYTF. CDR3 sequence (DNA): TGTGCCAGCAGCGCGACCAGGGGTCATGGCTACACCTTC. V and J are TRBV9 and TRBJ1-2, with D possibly TRBD1 on 6 matching bases. This CDR3 is built from 13 residues. Trimming took 3 bases from V and 6 from J, leaving 12 bases between them. Per germline, CDR1 SGDLS and CDR2 YYNGEE.

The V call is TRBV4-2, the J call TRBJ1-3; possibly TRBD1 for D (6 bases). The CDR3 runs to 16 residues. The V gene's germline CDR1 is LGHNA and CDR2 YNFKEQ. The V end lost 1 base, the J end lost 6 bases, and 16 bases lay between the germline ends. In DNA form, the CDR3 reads TGTGCCAGCAGCCAAGCTGAATTGGACAGCCCAAACACCATATATTTT. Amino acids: CASSQAELDSPNTIYF.

DNA of the CDR3: TGTGCCAGCAGCGTAGGCGGGGGACCGTACGAGCAGTACTTC. Translated: CASSVGGGPYEQYF. This rearrangement joins TRBV9 to TRBJ2-7; 7 bases fit TRBD2. This CDR3 is built from 14 residues. The germline gives CDR1 SGDLS, CDR2 YYNGEE. V was pared by 0 bases and J by 4 bases, with 4 bases of the junction left unmatched.

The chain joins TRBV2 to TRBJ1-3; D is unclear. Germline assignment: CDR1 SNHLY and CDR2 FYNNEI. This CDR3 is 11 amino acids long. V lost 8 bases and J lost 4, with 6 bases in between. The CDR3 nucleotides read TGTGCCAGCCGGGAGGGAAACACCATATATTTT. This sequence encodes CASREGNTIYF. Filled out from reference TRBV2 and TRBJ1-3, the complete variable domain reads EPEVTQTPSHQVTQMGQEVILRCVPISNHLYFYWYRQILGQKVEFLVSFYNNEISEKSEIFDDQFSVERPDGSNFTLKIRSTKLEDSAMYFCASREGNTIYFGEGSWLTVV.

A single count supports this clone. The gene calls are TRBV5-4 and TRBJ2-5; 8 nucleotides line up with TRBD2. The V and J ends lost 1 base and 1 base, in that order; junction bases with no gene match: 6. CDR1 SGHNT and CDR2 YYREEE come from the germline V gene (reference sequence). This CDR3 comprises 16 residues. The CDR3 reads CASSLFASGRQETQYF. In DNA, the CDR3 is TGTGCCAGCAGCTTGTTCGCTAGCGGGCGCCAAGAGACCCAGTACTTC. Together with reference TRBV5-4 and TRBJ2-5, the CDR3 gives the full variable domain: ETGVTQSPTHLIKTRGQQVTLRCSSQSGHNTVSWYQQALGQGPQFIFQYYREEENGRGNFPPRFSGLQFPNYSSELNVNALELDDSALYLCASSLFASGRQETQYFGPGTRLLVL.

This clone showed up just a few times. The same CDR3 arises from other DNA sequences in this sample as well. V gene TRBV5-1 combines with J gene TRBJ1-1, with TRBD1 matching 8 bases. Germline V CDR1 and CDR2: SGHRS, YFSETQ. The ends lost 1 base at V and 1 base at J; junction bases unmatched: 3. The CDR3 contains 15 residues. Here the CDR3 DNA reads TGCGCCAGCAGCTTGTTCGGACAGGGGAACACTGAAGCTTTCTTT. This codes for CASSLFGQGNTEAFF.

The CDR3 DNA follows: TGTGCCAGCAGCTTAAGGGTCCGCGGGAGGGGACAGGGGGAGACCCAGTACTTC. It codes for CASSLRVRGRGQGETQYF. This sequence joins TRBV13 and TRBJ2-5; a possible D gene is TRBD1 (10 bases). The CDR3 totals 18 residues. V lost 2 bases, J lost 5 bases, and 24 bases lay in between. From germline, CDR1 is PRHDT and CDR2 FYEKMQ (reference sequence).

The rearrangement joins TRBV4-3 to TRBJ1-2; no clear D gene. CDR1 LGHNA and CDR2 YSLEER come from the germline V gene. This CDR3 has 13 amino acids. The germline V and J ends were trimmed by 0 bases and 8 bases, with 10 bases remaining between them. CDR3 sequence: CASSQEVGGGYTF. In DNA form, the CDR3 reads TGCGCCAGCAGCCAAGAAGTGGGAGGGGGCTACACCTTC.

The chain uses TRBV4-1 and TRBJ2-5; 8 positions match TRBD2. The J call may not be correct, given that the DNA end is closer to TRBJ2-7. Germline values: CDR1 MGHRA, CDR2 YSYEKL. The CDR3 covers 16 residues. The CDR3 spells CASSQSTGGARYEQYF. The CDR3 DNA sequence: TGCGCCAGCAGCCAATCAACGGGGGGGGCGCGGTACGAGCAGTACTTC.